These 16 T cell receptor beta chains were sequenced from one sample in a study of CD8+ T cells in alopecia areata. cDNA reverse transcribed from extracted RNA served as the sequencing template. The method was immunoSEQ multiplex PCR; TCRdb's version includes in-frame clones alone and lacks a portion of them. Of 110,000 or so clones listed, roughly 56% are singletons. Treatment denoted: oral pan-JAK inhibitor, 5-10 mg twice daily. Sequences were derived from CD4+ T cells sorted from blood, sampled at week 24, from a patient treated with tofacitinib. These receptors were collected from a human donor with alopecia areata.

This chain joins TRBV2 and TRBJ1-1; D perhaps matches TRBD1 (6 bases). V lost 3 bases and J lost 0, with 14 bases in between. The V gene's germline CDR1 is SNHLY and CDR2 FYNNEI. The CDR3 has 16 residues. CDR3 DNA sequence: TGTGCCAGCAGTGAGCCTCCGGGGGCGATGAACACTGAAGCTTTCTTT. Translating gives CASSEPPGAMNTEAFF.

The V and J genes are TRBV5-1 and TRBJ2-5, with TRBD1 identical over 9 bases. Per germline, CDR1 SGHRS and CDR2 YFSETQ. J lost 5 bases, V lost 4 bases, and 12 bases had no gene match. This CDR3 contains 16 residues. The CDR3: CASSPGQGPSQETQYF. The CDR3 region has the DNA TGCGCCAGCAGCCCAGGACAGGGGCCCTCTCAGGAGACCCAGTACTTC.

This chain joins TRBV14 and TRBJ2-1, with a possible D match to TRBD2 (6 bases). Deletions cut 1 base from V and 3 bases from J, with 10 bases between. This CDR3 is 15 amino acids long. The germline CDR1 and CDR2 sequences are SGHDN and FVKESK. The CDR3 DNA reads TGTGCCAGCAGCCAAGTAAGGGGAGGCTACAATGAGCAGTTCTTC. Its protein product is CASSQVRGGYNEQFF.

The chain combines TRBV4-1 with TRBJ1-2, with D unclear. CDR1 MGHRA and CDR2 YSYEKL come from the germline V gene. CDR3 length: 13 residues. V was cut by 2 bases and J by 0 bases, with 4 bases left in between. CDR3 amino acids: CASSQSANYGYTF. The CDR3 region has the DNA TGCGCCAGCAGCCAATCGGCTAACTATGGCTACACCTTC.

The chain joins TRBV5-1 to TRBJ2-1; D tentatively fits TRBD1 or TRBD2 (6 bases each). The CDR3 runs to 12 residues. Trimming shortened V by 4 bases and J by 8 bases, and 10 bases separated the two germline ends. CDR1 and CDR2 from the germline V gene are SGHRS and YFSETQ. In DNA, the CDR3 is TGCGCCAGCAGCCTAGGGGGGTATGAGCAGTTCTTC. This translates into CASSLGGYEQFF.

The chain recombines TRBV7-8 with TRBJ2-5; 14 nucleotides match TRBD2. CDR1 is SGHVS, CDR2 FQNEAQ, per germline. The CDR3 has 14 residues. V was pared by 5 bases and J by 9 bases, with 5 bases of the junction left unmatched. In nucleotides, the CDR3 is TGTGCCAGCAGCCAGACTAGCGGGGGGGAGGCCCAGTACTTC. Its protein product is CASSQTSGGEAQYF.

This clone was counted once. J is TRBJ2-1 and V is TRBV30; 13 nucleotides align to TRBD2. V shed 2 bases and J 9 bases; nucleotides not matched to a gene: 7. The CDR3 has 15 residues. From germline, CDR1 is GTSNPN and CDR2 SVGIG (reference sequence). The CDR3 here is CAWSSGLAGAGEQFF. CDR3 sequence (DNA): TGTGCCTGGAGTTCCGGACTAGCGGGGGCTGGTGAGCAGTTCTTC.

J is TRBJ1-2 and V is TRBV6-5; no clear D. Looked up from germline, CDR1 is MNHEY and CDR2 is SVGAGI. V lost 8 bases, J lost 4 bases, and 14 bases lay in between. The CDR3 loop spans 13 amino acids. As DNA, the CDR3 is TGTGCCAGCGGACCCCCTCGGGGCTATGGCTACACCTTC. This translates into CASGPPRGYGYTF.

The chain has TRBV6-5 and TRBJ2-7; no clear D. The CDR3 spans 14 residues. V lost 7 bases to trimming and J lost 3 bases, with 16 bases between them. In germline, CDR1 is MNHEY, CDR2 SVGAGI. CDR3 in DNA: TGTGCCAGCACTTCTGATCTAACCTACTACGAGCAGTACTTC. Translated: CASTSDLTYYEQYF.

The V call is TRBV6-6, the J call TRBJ1-5; weak D call: TRBD1 (5 bases). The CDR3 sequence is 14 residues long. V was pared by 6 bases and J by 7 bases, with 16 bases between. Germline CDR1 is MNHNY and CDR2 is SVGAGI (reference sequence). Here the CDR3 DNA reads TGTGCCAGCAGGGAGTCAGGGTATAACCAGCCCCAGCATTTT. Amino acid sequence: CASRESGYNQPQHF.

This clone was detected only a few times. The V gene is TRBV6-1, the J gene TRBJ2-3, with 11 bases lining up with TRBD2. Unmatched junction bases numbered 9, after V lost 7 bases and J lost 9 bases. Germline V CDR1 and CDR2: MNHNS, SASEGT. The CDR3 totals 14 residues. CDR3 in amino acids: CASKGLAEQGTQYF. In DNA form, the CDR3 reads TGTGCCAGCAAGGGACTAGCGGAGCAAGGAACGCAGTATTTT.

This sequence joins TRBV6-5 and TRBJ2-7; 7 bases align to TRBD2. This CDR3 is built from 14 residues. V lost 10 bases, J lost 0 bases, and 9 bases stayed unmatched. Germline V gene sequence: CDR1 MNHEY, CDR2 SVGAGI. CDR3 bases: TGTGCCACCACCCCTCCGGGGGGCTCCTACGAGCAGTACTTC. It translates to CATTPPGGSYEQYF.

The chain links TRBV7-2 to TRBJ1-5, with D unresolved. CDR1 and CDR2 (germline): SGHTA, FQGNSA. The CDR3 runs 14 residues. V gave up 2 bases and J gave up 5 bases, with 10 bases separating them. The CDR3 sequence: CASSLRYGDQPQHF. The DNA of the CDR3 is TGTGCCAGCAGCTTAAGATACGGCGATCAGCCCCAGCATTTT.

The rearrangement joins TRBV7-2 to TRBJ1-1; TRBD1 matches 9 bases. Germline CDR1 reads SGHTA; CDR2 reads FQGNSA. V lost 3 bases and J lost 4; bases outside the gene matches: 3. The CDR3 contains 14 residues. The CDR3 reads CASSLTGGPTEAFF. CDR3 bases: TGTGCCAGCAGCTTGACAGGGGGGCCCACTGAAGCTTTCTTT. Variable domain in full (rest from reference TRBV7-2 and TRBJ1-1): GAGVSQSPSNKVTEKGKDVELRCDPISGHTALYWYRQSLGQGLEFLIYFQGNSAPDKSGLPSDRFSAERTGGSVSTLTIQRTQQEDSAVYLCASSLTGGPTEAFFGQGTRLTVV.

The genes are TRBV29-1 and TRBJ2-3; D is unresolved. V was clipped by 2 bases and J by 0 bases, with 9 bases between them. The germline gives CDR1 SQVTM, CDR2 ANQGSEA. This CDR3 has 14 amino acids. The CDR3: CSVERDASTDTQYF. DNA of the CDR3: TGCAGCGTTGAAAGGGATGCAAGCACAGATACGCAGTATTTT.

This clone was detected only a few times. This sequence joins TRBV29-1 and TRBJ2-2; D may correspond to TRBD1 or TRBD2 (6 bases each). V was clipped by 7 bases and J by 7 bases, with 16 bases between them. The CDR3 is 13 residues long. Germline lookup yields CDR1 SQVTM and CDR2 ANQGSEA. The CDR3 nucleotides are TGCAGCGCGTCGGGGGCTGGGGGCGGGGAGCTGTTTTTT. Protein product: CSASGAGGGELFF.